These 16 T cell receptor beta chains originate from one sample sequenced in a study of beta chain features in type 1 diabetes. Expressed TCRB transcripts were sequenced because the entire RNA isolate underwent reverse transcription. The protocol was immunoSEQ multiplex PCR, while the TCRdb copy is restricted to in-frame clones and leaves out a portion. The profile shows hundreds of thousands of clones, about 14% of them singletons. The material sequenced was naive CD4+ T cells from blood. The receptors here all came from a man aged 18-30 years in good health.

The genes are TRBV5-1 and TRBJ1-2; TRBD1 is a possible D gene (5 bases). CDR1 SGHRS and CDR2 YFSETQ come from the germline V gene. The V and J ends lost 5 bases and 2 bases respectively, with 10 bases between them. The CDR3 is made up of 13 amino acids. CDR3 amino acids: CASSKDTNYGYTF. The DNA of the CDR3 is TGCGCCAGCAGTAAGGACACAAACTATGGCTACACCTTC.

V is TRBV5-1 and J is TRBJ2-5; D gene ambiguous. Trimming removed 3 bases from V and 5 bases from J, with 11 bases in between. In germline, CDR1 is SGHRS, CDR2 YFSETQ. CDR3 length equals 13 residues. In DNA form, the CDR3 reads TGCGCCAGCAGCTCCCAAGCAGACGAGACCCAGTACTTC. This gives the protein CASSSQADETQYF.

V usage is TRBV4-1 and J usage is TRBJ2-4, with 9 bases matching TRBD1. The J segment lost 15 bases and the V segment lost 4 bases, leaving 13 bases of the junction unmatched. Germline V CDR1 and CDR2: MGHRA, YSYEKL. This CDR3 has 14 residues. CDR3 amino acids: CASSPNRDRETRYF. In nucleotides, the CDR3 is TGCGCCAGCAGCCCCAACCGGGACAGGGAGACACGGTACTTC.

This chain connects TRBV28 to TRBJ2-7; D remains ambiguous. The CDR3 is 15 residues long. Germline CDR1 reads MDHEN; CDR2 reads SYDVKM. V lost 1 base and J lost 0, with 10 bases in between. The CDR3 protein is CASSLLTGISYEQYF. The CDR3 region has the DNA TGTGCCAGCAGTTTATTGACGGGCATCTCCTACGAGCAGTACTTC. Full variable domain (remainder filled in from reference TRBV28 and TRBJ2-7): DVKVTQSSRYLVKRTGEKVFLECVQDMDHENMFWYRQDPGLGLRLIYFSYDVKMKEKGDIPEGYSVSREKKERFSLILESASTNQTSMYLCASSLLTGISYEQYFGPGTRLTVT.

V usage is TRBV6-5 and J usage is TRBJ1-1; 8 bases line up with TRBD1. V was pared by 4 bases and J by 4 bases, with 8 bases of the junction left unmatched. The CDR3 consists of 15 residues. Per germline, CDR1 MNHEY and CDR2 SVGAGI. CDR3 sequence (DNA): TGTGCCAGCAGTTCCCCTGGACAGGGAGGCACTGAAGCTTTCTTT. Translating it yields CASSSPGQGGTEAFF.

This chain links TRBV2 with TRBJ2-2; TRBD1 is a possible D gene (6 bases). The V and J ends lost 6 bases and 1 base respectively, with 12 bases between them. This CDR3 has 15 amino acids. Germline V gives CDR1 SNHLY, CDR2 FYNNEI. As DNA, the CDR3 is TGTGCCAGCAGCAAAACAGGGCTGAACACCGGGGAGCTGTTTTTT. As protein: CASSKTGLNTGELFF.

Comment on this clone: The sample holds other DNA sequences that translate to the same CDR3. The CDR3 sequence: CASSSSGDTQYF. In nucleotides, the CDR3 is TGTGCCAGCAGCTCGTCCGGGGATACGCAGTATTTT. This rearrangement joins TRBV7-3 to TRBJ2-3; D gene ambiguous. Trimming left V 4 bases short and J 6 bases short, with 8 bases between. Germline loops: CDR1 SGHTA, CDR2 FQGTGA. The CDR3 contains 12 residues.

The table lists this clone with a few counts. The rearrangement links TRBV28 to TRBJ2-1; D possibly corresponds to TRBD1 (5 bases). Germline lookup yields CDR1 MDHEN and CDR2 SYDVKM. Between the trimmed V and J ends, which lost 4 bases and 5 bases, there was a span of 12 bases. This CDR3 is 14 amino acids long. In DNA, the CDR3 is TGTGCCAGCAGTTCCTCCCGACAGAACAATGAGCAGTTCTTC. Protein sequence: CASSSSRQNNEQFF.

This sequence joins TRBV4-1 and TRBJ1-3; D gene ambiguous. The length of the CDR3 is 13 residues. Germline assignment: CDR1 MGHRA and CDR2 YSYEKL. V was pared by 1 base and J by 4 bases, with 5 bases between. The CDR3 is CASSQVGGNTIYF. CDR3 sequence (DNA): TGCGCCAGCAGCCAAGTCGGAGGAAACACCATATATTTT.

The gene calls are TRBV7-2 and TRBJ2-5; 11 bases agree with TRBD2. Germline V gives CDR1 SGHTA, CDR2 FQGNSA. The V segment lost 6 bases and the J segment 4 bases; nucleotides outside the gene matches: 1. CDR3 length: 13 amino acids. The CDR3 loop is CASRLAGVETQYF. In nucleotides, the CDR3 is TGTGCCAGCAGACTAGCGGGAGTAGAGACCCAGTACTTC.

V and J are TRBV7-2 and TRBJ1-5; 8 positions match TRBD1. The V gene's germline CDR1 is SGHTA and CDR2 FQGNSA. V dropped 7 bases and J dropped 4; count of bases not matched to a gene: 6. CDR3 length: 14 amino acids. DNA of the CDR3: TGTGCCAGCACCTCTGGACAGGGAAATCAGCCCCAGCATTTT. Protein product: CASTSGQGNQPQHF. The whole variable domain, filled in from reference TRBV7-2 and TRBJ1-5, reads GAGVSQSPSNKVTEKGKDVELRCDPISGHTALYWYRQSLGQGLEFLIYFQGNSAPDKSGLPSDRFSAERTGGSVSTLTIQRTQQEDSAVYLCASTSGQGNQPQHFGDGTRLSIL.

CDR3 loop: CASSRSGDRVYQPQHF. In nucleotides, the CDR3 is TGTGCCAGCAGCCGAAGTGGGGACAGGGTTTATCAGCCCCAGCATTTT. The chain joins TRBV11-2 to TRBJ1-5; 9 bases are a match to TRBD1. The CDR3 length is 16 residues. V lost 5 bases to trimming and J lost 5 bases; unmatched junction nucleotides: 10. Germline assignment: CDR1 SGHAT and CDR2 FQNNGV.

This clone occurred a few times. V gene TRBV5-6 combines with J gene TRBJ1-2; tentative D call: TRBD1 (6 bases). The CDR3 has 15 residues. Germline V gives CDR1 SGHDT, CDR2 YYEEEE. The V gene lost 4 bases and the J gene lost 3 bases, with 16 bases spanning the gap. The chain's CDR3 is CASSPPWGADYGYTF. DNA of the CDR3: TGTGCCAGCAGCCCGCCTTGGGGGGCGGACTATGGCTACACCTTC.

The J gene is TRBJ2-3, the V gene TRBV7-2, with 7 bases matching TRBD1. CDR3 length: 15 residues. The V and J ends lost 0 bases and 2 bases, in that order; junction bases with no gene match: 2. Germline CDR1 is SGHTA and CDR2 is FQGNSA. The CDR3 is CASSLAGQYTDTQYF. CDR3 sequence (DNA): TGTGCCAGCAGCTTAGCGGGACAGTACACAGATACGCAGTATTTT.

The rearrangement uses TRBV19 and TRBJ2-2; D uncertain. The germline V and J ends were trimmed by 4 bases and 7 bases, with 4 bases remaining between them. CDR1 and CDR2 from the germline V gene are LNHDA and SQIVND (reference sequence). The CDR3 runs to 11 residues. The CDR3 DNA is TGTGCCAGTAGTAGGGTCGGGGAGCTGTTTTTT. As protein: CASSRVGELFF.

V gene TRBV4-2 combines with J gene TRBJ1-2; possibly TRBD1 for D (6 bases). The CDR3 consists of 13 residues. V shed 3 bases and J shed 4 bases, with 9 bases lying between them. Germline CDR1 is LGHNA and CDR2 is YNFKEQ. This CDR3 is CASSHRGSYGYTF. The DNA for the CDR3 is TGTGCCAGCAGCCACAGGGGTAGCTATGGCTACACCTTC.